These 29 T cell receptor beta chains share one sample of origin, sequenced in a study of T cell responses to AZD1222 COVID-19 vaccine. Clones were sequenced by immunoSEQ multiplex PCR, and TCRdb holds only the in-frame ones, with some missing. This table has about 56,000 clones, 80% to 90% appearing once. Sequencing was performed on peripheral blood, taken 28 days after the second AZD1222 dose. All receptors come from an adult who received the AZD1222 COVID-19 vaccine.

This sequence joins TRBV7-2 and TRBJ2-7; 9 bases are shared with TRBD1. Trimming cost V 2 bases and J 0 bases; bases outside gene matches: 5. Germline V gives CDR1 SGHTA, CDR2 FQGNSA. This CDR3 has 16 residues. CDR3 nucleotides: TGTGCCAGCAGCTTAACAGGGGGCCCTTTCTCCTACGAGCAGTACTTC. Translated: CASSLTGGPFSYEQYF. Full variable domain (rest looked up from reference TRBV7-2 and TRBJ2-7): GAGVSQSPSNKVTEKGKDVELRCDPISGHTALYWYRQSLGQGLEFLIYFQGNSAPDKSGLPSDRFSAERTGGSVSTLTIQRTQQEDSAVYLCASSLTGGPFSYEQYFGPGTRLTVT.

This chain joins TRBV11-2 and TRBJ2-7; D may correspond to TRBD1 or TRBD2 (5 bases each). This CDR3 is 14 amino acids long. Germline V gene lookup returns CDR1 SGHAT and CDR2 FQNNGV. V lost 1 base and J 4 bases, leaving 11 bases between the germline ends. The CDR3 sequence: CASSLVGGAYEQYF. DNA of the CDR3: TGTGCCAGCAGCTTAGTTGGGGGAGCTTACGAGCAGTACTTC. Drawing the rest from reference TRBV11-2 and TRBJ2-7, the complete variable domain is EAGVAQSPRYKIIEKRQSVAFWCNPISGHATLYWYQQILGQGPKLLIQFQNNGVVDDSQLPKDRFSAERLKGVDSTLKIQPAKLEDSAVYLCASSLVGGAYEQYFGPGTRLTVT.

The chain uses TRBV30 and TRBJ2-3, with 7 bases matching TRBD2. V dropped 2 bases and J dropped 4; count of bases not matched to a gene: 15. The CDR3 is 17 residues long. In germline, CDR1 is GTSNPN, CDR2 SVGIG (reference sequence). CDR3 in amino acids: CAWSIVAGTVRADTQYF. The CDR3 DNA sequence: TGTGCCTGGAGTATAGTAGCGGGTACGGTCAGGGCAGATACGCAGTATTTT.

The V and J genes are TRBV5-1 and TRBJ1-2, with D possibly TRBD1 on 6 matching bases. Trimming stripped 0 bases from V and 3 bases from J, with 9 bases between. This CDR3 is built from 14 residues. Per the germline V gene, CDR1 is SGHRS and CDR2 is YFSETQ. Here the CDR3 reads CASSLAPGDYGYTF. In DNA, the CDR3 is TGCGCCAGCAGCTTGGCCCCAGGGGACTATGGCTACACCTTC.

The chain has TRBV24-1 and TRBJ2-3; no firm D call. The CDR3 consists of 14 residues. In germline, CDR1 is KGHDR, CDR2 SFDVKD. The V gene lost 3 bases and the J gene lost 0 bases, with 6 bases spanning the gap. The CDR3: CATSDTRSTDTQYF. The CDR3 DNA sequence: TGTGCCACCAGTGATACCCGGAGCACAGATACGCAGTATTTT.

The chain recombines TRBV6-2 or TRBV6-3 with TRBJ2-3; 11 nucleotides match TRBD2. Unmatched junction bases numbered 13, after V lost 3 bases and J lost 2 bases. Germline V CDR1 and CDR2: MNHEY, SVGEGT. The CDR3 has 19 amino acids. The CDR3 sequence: CASSYGSSGGLYSTDTQYF. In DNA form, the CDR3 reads TGTGCCAGCAGTTATGGGTCTAGCGGGGGGCTTTATTCCACAGATACGCAGTATTTT.

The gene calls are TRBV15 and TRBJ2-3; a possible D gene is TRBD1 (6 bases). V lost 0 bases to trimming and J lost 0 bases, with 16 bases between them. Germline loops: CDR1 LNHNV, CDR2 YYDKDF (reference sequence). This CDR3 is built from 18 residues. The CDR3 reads CATSRDSLRGQSTDTQYF. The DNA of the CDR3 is TGTGCCACCAGCAGAGATAGTCTGAGAGGACAGAGCACAGATACGCAGTATTTT.

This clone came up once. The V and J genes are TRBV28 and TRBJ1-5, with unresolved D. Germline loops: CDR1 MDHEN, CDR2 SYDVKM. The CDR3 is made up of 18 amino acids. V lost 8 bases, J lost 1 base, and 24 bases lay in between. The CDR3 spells CASLTSRTPGRSNQPQHF. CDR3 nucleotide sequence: TGTGCCAGCTTAACCTCTCGGACCCCAGGCCGGAGCAATCAGCCCCAGCATTTT.

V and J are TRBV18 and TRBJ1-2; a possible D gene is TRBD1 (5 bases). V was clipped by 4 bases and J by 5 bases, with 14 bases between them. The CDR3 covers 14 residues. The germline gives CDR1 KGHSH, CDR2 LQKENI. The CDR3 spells CASSQVGTGYGYTF. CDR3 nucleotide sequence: TGTGCCAGCTCACAAGTCGGGACCGGGTATGGCTACACCTTC.

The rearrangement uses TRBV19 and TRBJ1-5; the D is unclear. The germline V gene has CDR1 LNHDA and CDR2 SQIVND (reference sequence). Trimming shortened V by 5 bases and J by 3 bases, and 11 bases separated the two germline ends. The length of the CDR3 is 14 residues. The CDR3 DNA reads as TGTGCCAGTAGTTCCTATTCGTTCAATCAGCCCCAGCATTTT. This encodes CASSSYSFNQPQHF.

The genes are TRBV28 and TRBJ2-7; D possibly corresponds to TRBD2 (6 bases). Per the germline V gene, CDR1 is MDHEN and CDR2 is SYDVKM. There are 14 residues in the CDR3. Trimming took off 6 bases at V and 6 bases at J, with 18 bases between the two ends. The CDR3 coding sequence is TGTGCCAGCAGCATTGGACACCTGGAGGGCGAGCAGTACTTC. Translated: CASSIGHLEGEQYF.

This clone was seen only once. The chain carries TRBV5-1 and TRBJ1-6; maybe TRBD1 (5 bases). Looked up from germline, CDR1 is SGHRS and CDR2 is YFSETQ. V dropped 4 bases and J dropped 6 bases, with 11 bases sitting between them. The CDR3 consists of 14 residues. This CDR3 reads CASSVRTPNSPLHF. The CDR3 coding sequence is TGCGCCAGCAGCGTTAGGACACCTAATTCACCCCTCCACTTT.

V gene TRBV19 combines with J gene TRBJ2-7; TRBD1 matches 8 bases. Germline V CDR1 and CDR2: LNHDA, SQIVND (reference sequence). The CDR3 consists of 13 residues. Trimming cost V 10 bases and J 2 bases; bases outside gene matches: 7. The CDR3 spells CATSGQVTYEQYF. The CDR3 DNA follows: TGTGCCACCTCGGGACAGGTGACCTACGAGCAGTACTTC.

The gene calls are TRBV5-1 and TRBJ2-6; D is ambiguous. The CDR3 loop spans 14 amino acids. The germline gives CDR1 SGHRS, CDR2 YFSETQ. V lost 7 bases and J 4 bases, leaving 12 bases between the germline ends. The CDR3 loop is CASSQDLGANVLTF. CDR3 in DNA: TGCGCCAGCTCACAAGACTTAGGGGCCAACGTCCTGACTTTC.

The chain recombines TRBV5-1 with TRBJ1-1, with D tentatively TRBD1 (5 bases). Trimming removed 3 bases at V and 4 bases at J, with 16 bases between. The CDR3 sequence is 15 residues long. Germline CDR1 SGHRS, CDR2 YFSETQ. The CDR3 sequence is CASSWDSQRGTEAFF. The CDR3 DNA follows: TGCGCCAGCAGCTGGGACTCCCAACGCGGCACTGAAGCTTTCTTT. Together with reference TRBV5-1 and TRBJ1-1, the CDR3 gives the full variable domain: KAGVTQTPRYLIKTRGQQVTLSCSPISGHRSVSWYQQTPGQGLQFLFEYFSETQRNKGNFPGRFSGRQFSNSRSEMNVSTLELGDSALYLCASSWDSQRGTEAFFGQGTRLTVV.

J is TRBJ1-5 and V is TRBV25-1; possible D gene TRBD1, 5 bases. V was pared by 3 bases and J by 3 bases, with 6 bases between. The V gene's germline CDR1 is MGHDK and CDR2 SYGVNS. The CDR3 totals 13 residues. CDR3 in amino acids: CASSDRDNQPQHF. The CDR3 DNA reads TGTGCCAGCAGTGACAGGGACAATCAGCCCCAGCATTTT.

CDR3 sequence (DNA): TGTGCCATCAGTGAGTCGATGTTCCCGGGTGGAAACACCATATATTTT. Amino acid sequence: CAISESMFPGGNTIYF. The chain recombines TRBV10-3 with TRBJ1-3; D gene uncertain. V dropped 0 bases and J dropped 3 bases, with 12 bases sitting between them. The length of the CDR3 is 16 residues. The germline V gene encodes CDR1 ENHRY and CDR2 SYGVKD.

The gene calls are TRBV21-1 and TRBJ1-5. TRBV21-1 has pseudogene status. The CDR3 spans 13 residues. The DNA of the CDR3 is TGTGCCGCTGAGGGGCGCAGCAATCAGCCCCAGCATTTT. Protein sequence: CAAEGRSNQPQHF.

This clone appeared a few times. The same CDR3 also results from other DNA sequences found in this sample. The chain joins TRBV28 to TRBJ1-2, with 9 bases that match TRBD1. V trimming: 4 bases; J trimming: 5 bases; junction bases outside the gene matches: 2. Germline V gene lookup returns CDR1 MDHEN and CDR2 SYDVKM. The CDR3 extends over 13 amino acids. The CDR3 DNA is TGTGCCAGCAGTTCGGGACAGGGTTATGGCTACACCTTC. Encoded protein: CASSSGQGYGYTF.

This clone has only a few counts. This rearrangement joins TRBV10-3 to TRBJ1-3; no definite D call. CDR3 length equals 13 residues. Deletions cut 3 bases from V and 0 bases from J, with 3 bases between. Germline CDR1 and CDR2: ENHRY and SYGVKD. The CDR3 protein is CAISDSSGNTIYF. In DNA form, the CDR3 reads TGTGCCATCAGTGACAGCTCTGGAAACACCATATATTTT.

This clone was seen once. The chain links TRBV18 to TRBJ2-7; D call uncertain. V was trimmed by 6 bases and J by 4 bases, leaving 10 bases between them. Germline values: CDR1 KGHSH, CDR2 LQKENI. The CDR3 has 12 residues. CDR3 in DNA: TGTGCCAGCTCCCTGGGTGGTTACGAGCAGTACTTC. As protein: CASSLGGYEQYF. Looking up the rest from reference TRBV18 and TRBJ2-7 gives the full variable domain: NAGVMQNPRHLVRRRGQEARLRCSPMKGHSHVYWYRQLPEEGLKFMVYLQKENIIDESGMPKERFSAEFPKEGPSILRIQQVVRGDSAAYFCASSLGGYEQYFGPGTRLTVT.

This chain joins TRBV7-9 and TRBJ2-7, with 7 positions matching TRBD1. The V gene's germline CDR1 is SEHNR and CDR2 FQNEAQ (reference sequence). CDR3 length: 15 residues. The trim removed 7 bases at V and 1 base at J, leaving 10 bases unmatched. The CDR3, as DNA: TGTGCCAGCAACAACCTTAGGGGACAGTCCTACGAGCAGTACTTC. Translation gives CASNNLRGQSYEQYF.

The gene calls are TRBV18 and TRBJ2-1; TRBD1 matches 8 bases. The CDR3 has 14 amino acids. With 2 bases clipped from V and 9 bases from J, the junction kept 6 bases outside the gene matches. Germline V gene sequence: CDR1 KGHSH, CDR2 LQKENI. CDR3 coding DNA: TGTGCCAGCTCACCAGGGACAGGCGGAGGTGAGCAGTTCTTC. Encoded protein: CASSPGTGGGEQFF.

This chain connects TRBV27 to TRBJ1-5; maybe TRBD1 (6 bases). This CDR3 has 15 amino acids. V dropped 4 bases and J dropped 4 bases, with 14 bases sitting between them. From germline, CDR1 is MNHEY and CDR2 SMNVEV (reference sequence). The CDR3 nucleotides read TGTGCCAGCAGTTCAGAGGGGGGACGAAATCAGCCCCAGCATTTT. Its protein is CASSSEGGRNQPQHF.

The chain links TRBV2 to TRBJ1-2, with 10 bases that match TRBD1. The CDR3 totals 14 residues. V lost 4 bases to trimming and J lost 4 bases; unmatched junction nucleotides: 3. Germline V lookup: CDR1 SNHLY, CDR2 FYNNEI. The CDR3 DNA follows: TGTGCCAGCAGTGGACAGGGGGCCATCTATGGCTACACCTTC. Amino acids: CASSGQGAIYGYTF.

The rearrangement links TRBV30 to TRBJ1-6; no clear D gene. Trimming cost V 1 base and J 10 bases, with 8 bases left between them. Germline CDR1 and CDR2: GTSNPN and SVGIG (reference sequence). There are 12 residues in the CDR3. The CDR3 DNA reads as TGTGCCTGGAGTGACCTACAGTCACCCCTCCACTTT. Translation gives CAWSDLQSPLHF.

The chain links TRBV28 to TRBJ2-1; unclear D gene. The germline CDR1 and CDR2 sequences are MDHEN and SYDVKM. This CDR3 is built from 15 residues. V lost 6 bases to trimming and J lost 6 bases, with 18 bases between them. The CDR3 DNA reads TGTGCCAGCAGCCTGGGCATCGCGTCAGGCAATGAGCAGTTCTTC. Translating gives CASSLGIASGNEQFF.

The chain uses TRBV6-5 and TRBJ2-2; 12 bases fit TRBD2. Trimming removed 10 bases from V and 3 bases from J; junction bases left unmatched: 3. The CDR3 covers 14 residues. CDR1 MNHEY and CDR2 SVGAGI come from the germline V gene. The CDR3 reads CATRLAGDTGELFF. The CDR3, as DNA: TGTGCCACCCGACTAGCGGGGGACACCGGGGAGCTGTTTTTT.

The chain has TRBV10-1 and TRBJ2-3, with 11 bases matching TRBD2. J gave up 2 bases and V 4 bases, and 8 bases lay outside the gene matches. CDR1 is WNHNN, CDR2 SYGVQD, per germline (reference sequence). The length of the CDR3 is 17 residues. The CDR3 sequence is CASSATTSGTFTDTQYF. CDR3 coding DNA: TGCGCCAGCAGTGCGACGACTAGCGGGACCTTCACAGATACGCAGTATTTT.